This TCR beta chain stems from a study of early T cells in non-severe SARS-CoV-2 infection. Using its own MiXCR run on the 5' RACE reads, TCRdb lists one record per CDR3 protein. The data show tens of thousands of distinct CDR3 sequences, approximately 10% seen once. Trimming removed 4 bases at V and 6 bases at J, with 11 bases between. This CDR3 comprises 13 residues. CDR1 is SGHTA, CDR2 FQGNSA, per germline. In this sample, this clonotype turned up many times. Sequencing was done on a sample of whole blood. The sequence came from an adult who was a healthcare worker with PCR-confirmed SARS-CoV-2 infection or an uninfected control (not recorded which). The chain is built from TRBV7-2 and TRBJ2-3; D might be TRBD1 or TRBD2, each matching 7 bases. The CDR3 is CASSSQGGDTQYF. The CDR3, as DNA: TGTGCCAGCAGCTCGCAGGGGGGGGATACGCAGTATTTT.